This T cell receptor beta chain is from a study of blood T cells in healthy people across ages. The CDR3 is 17 residues long. V was pared by 5 bases and J by 3 bases, with 20 bases between. CDR1 is SGHTA and CDR2 is FQGNSA in the germline V gene. Next came a second PCR, run for about 7 to 12 cycles, which used a sample-barcoded 5' primer along with a J-beta primer mix. TCRdb independently ran MiXCR on the 5' RACE reads; one entry per CDR3 protein. This table holds 550,000 to 700,000 distinct CDR3 sequences, 25% to 30% found once. Whole-study results and caveats: Roughly linear declines in TCR beta diversity per million T cells occurred with age.

Isolation recovered at least 7 million PBMCs from every sample. In the case of this clonotype: The target antigen is unknown.

Specimen: blood. V usage is TRBV7-2 and J usage is TRBJ1-5, with D maybe TRBD1 (6 bases). The TCR originated in a woman in her sixties or seventies in good health. CDR3 bases: TGTGCCAGCAGCGCCTCTTTCCAGGGGTTCGACAATCAGCCCCAGCATTTT. Amino acid sequence: CASSASFQGFDNQPQHF.